The entry that follows covers one T cell receptor beta chain sequence. The table came from immunoSEQ multiplex PCR; TCRdb's copy has only in-frame clones and leaves some out. The sample lists about 59,000 clones, approximately 92% occurring once. Trimming took off 0 bases at V and 2 bases at J, with 9 bases between the two ends. This CDR3 is 14 amino acids long. In germline, CDR1 is SGDLS, CDR2 YYNGEE. This sample is drawn from a study of technical replicates of blood from several donors. V gene TRBV9 combines with J gene TRBJ2-7, with D perhaps TRBD1 (6 bases). Sequencing was carried out using PBMCs. The TCR originated in a human donor in good health. Some clones in this sample may be carry-over from other donors' samples. The chain's CDR3 is CASSVEQGPYEQYF. CDR3 sequence (DNA): TGTGCCAGCAGCGTAGAACAGGGACCCTACGAGCAGTACTTC.